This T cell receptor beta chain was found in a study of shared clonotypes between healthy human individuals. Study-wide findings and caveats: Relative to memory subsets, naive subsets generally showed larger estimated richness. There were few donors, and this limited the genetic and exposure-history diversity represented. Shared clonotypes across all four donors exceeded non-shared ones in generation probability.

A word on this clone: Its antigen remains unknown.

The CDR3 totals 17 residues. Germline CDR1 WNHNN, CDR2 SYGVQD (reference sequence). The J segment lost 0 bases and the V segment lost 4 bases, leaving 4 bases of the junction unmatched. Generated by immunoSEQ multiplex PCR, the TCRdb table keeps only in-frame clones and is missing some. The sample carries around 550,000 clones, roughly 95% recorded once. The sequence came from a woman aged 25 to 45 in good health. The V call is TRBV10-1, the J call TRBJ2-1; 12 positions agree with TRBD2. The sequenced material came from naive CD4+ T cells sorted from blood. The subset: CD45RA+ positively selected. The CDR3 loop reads CASSGLAGGSSYNEQFF. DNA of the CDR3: TGCGCCAGCAGTGGTCTAGCGGGAGGGAGCTCCTACAATGAGCAGTTCTTC.